The 28 T cell receptor beta chains presented below share a single source sample, sequenced in a study of human T cells and chemical hapten exposure. Time point specified: pre-sensitization, week 0. Described treatment: therapeutic diphenylcyclopropenone sensitization with weekly scalp DPC. TCRdb reprocessed the RACE reads via MiXCR and lists one record per CDR3 protein. This sample has around 350,000 distinct CDR3 sequences, with around 5.5% found just once. The source was whole blood, collected in connection with sensitization to the hapten diphenylcyclopropenone (DPC). The receptors shown here come from a woman aged 18-30 years with alopecia areata. Some clones in this sample may be carry-over from other donors' samples.

This clonotype was counted many times. V and J are TRBV5-6 and TRBJ2-1; TRBD1 or TRBD2 may be the D gene (6 bases each). This CDR3 is 20 amino acids long. Trimming took off 5 bases at V and 4 bases at J, with 31 bases between the two ends. CDR1 and CDR2 (germline): SGHDT, YYEEEE. CDR3 sequence reads: CASRPTGKRGGGRLYNEQFF. The CDR3, as DNA: TGTGCCAGCAGACCGACCGGGAAACGTGGAGGGGGAAGGCTGTACAATGAGCAGTTCTTC.

This clonotype was seen a handful of times. The genes are TRBV27 and TRBJ2-7, with a weak D call TRBD2 (6 bases). V was trimmed by 5 bases and J by 2 bases, leaving 10 bases between them. The CDR3 spans 13 residues. Germline V lookup: CDR1 MNHEY, CDR2 SMNVEV (reference sequence). The CDR3 nucleotides are TGTGCCAGCAGTATCCGCGGGGCCTACGAGCAGTACTTC. This codes for CASSIRGAYEQYF.

The CDR3: CSASLPGRNYGYTF. In DNA form, the CDR3 reads TGCAGTGCTTCCCTTCCGGGGAGAAACTATGGCTACACCTTC. The gene calls are TRBV20-1 and TRBJ1-2; D is unclear. V shed 5 bases and J shed 2 bases, with 15 bases lying between them. Germline lookup yields CDR1 DFQATT and CDR2 SNEGSKA (reference sequence). The length of the CDR3 is 14 residues.

The rearrangement joins TRBV6-2 or TRBV6-3 to TRBJ1-5, with unresolved D. From germline, CDR1 is MNHEY and CDR2 SVGEGT. The V end lost 7 bases, the J end lost 1 base, and 5 bases lay between the germline ends. The CDR3 loop spans 12 amino acids. CDR3 DNA sequence: TGTGCCAGCAAACGGAGCAATCAGCCCCAGCATTTT. It codes for CASKRSNQPQHF.

This clonotype was observed a handful of times. The germline gene is not matched at one end of the junction; a read error may be the cause. J is TRBJ2-5 and V is TRBV9; a weak D match, TRBD2 (6 bases). CDR1 and CDR2 from the germline V gene are SGDLS and YYNGEE. This CDR3 has 16 residues. CDR3 sequence: CASSVEGNPGEETQYF. The CDR3 region has the DNA TGTGCAAGCAGCGTAGAGGGTAACCCGGGAGAGGAGACCCAGTACTTC.

This clonotype is medium-sized (0.01 to 0.1%) within its sample. This chain links TRBV7-2 with TRBJ1-4; D is uncertain. CDR1 SGHTA and CDR2 FQGNSA come from the germline V gene. Between the trimmed V and J ends, which lost 1 base and 8 bases, there was a span of 8 bases. The CDR3 totals 13 residues. The CDR3 sequence is CASSLGAAEKLFF. CDR3 bases: TGTGCCAGCAGCTTAGGGGCCGCAGAAAAACTGTTTTTT.

This clonotype was counted between two and nine times. The rearrangement joins TRBV7-8 to TRBJ1-2, with TRBD1 as a possible D gene (5 bases). V was trimmed by 1 base and J by 3 bases, leaving 12 bases between them. Germline lookup yields CDR1 SGHVS and CDR2 FQNEAQ. The CDR3 contains 15 residues. As DNA, the CDR3 is TGTGCCAGCAGCTTAGGAGTAGGGGACGACTATGGCTACACCTTC. It yields the protein CASSLGVGDDYGYTF. The whole variable domain, filled in from reference TRBV7-8 and TRBJ1-2, reads GAGVSQSPRYKVAKRGQDVALRCDPISGHVSLFWYQQALGQGPEFLTYFQNEAQLDKSGLPSDRFFAERPEGSVSTLKIQRTQQEDSAVYLCASSLGVGDDYGYTFGSGTRLTVV.

The V gene is TRBV4-2, the J gene TRBJ2-6; D remains unclear. The CDR3 spans 17 residues. Germline CDR1 LGHNA, CDR2 YNFKEQ. The V end lost 3 bases, the J end lost 0 bases, and 12 bases lay between the germline ends. The CDR3 sequence: CASSQSGPPSGANVLTF. CDR3 sequence (DNA): TGTGCCAGCAGCCAGTCCGGTCCCCCCTCTGGGGCCAACGTCCTGACTTTC.

The V and J genes are TRBV7-9 and TRBJ1-2; TRBD1 aligns across 8 bases. The trim removed 6 bases at V and 8 bases at J, leaving 8 bases unmatched. The CDR3 consists of 13 residues. Germline V gene lookup returns CDR1 SEHNR and CDR2 FQNEAQ (reference sequence). CDR3 in amino acids: CASRGGQGEGYTF. The DNA for the CDR3 is TGTGCCAGCAGGGGCGGACAGGGTGAGGGCTACACCTTC.

This clonotype was recorded many times. V gene TRBV6-5 combines with J gene TRBJ2-6; a weak D match, TRBD2 (5 bases). The CDR3 sequence is 21 residues long. Germline V CDR1 and CDR2: MNHEY, SVGAGI. Deletions cut 0 bases from V and 2 bases from J, with 23 bases between. CDR3 loop: CASSYSTWSGLSGTGANVLTF. CDR3 sequence (DNA): TGTGCCAGCAGTTACTCGACGTGGTCAGGTCTTTCCGGGACTGGGGCCAACGTCCTGACTTTC.

The chain has TRBV27 and TRBJ1-2; 7 nucleotides line up with TRBD1. Germline V gene data show CDR1 as MNHEY and CDR2 as SMNVEV (reference sequence). This CDR3 spans 15 amino acids. The V and J ends lost 3 bases and 3 bases, in that order; junction bases with no gene match: 7. The CDR3 coding sequence is TGTGCCAGCAGTTTGACAGGGTACATCGACTATGGCTACACCTTC. The encoded protein is CASSLTGYIDYGYTF.

This clonotype has at least ten counts. The J gene is TRBJ1-5, the V gene TRBV9, with no clear D. The V gene lost 1 base and the J gene lost 3 bases, with 17 bases spanning the gap. Looked up from germline, CDR1 is SGDLS and CDR2 is YYNGEE. This CDR3 region has 17 residues. CDR3 sequence: CASSVFDLPFDNQPQHF. For the CDR3, the DNA is TGTGCCAGCAGCGTATTTGACTTACCTTTTGACAATCAGCCCCAGCATTTT.

J is TRBJ2-3 and V is TRBV12-3 or TRBV12-4; D possibly corresponds to TRBD2 (6 bases). The length of the CDR3 is 13 residues. V gave up 5 bases and J gave up 5 bases, with 11 bases separating them. CDR3 loop: CASSGGMIDTQYF. CDR3 DNA sequence: TGTGCCAGCAGTGGGGGGATGATAGATACGCAGTATTTT.

This clonotype occurred many times. The rearrangement joins TRBV4-2 to TRBJ2-4; 7 bases are a match to TRBD1. Losses at the gene ends were 1 base for V and 6 bases for J; bases not matched to a gene: 3. Germline V gives CDR1 LGHNA, CDR2 YNFKEQ. The CDR3 covers 14 residues. The CDR3, as DNA: TGTGCCAGCAGCCAAGTAAGGGACAGAAACATTCAGTACTTC. This gives the protein CASSQVRDRNIQYF.

There are many counts of this clonotype. The V gene is TRBV5-1, the J gene TRBJ2-7; D may match TRBD1 or TRBD2 (5 bases each). Trimming took 3 bases from V and 4 from J, leaving 26 bases between them. This CDR3 has 18 amino acids. Germline CDR1 and CDR2: SGHRS and YFSETQ. The CDR3 spells CASSSSTSSGGTSYEQYF. DNA for the CDR3: TGCGCCAGCAGCTCCAGTACTAGTTCTGGTGGGACCTCGTACGAGCAGTACTTC.

The sample holds a few counts of this clonotype. V is TRBV20-1 and J is TRBJ2-5, with D possibly matching TRBD2 (6 bases). The CDR3 runs to 13 residues. The germline CDR1 and CDR2 sequences are DFQATT and SNEGSKA (reference sequence). V lost 2 bases to trimming and J lost 3 bases, with 10 bases between them. The DNA for the CDR3 is TGCAGTGCTAGAAGTTCGGGGGAAGAGACCCAGTACTTC. Amino acid sequence: CSARSSGEETQYF.

This chain uses TRBV27 with TRBJ2-7; 8 nucleotides line up with TRBD1. Germline V CDR1 and CDR2: MNHEY, SMNVEV (reference sequence). With 7 bases clipped from V and 1 base from J, the junction kept 3 bases outside the gene matches. CDR3 length: 13 residues. The CDR3 region has the DNA TGTGCCAGCAACCGACAGGGGTCCTACGAGCAGTACTTC. Encoded protein: CASNRQGSYEQYF.

This clonotype appeared a single time. V usage is TRBV4-2 and J usage is TRBJ2-6; 9 bases match TRBD2. Germline CDR1 and CDR2: LGHNA and YNFKEQ. The V and J ends lost 0 bases and 4 bases, in that order; junction bases with no gene match: 13. The CDR3 is 20 residues long. The DNA of the CDR3 is TGTGCCAGCAGCCAAGAGACGCAGACTAGCGGTATAGCCGGGGCCAACGTCCTGACTTTC. Translated: CASSQETQTSGIAGANVLTF.

The rearrangement links TRBV11-2 to TRBJ1-6, with D unresolved. There are 12 residues in the CDR3. Germline CDR1 and CDR2: SGHAT and FQNNGV. The V end was cut by 5 bases, the J end by 5 bases, with 4 bases between. The CDR3 coding sequence is TGTGCCAGCAGCAATAATAATTCACCCCTCCACTTT. It specifies CASSNNNSPLHF.

With respect to this clonotype: This may be a read error, as it is one base from a much larger clone. As the CDR3 is not closed by the conserved phenylalanine or tryptophan, this likely results from a read error. This chain uses TRBV2 with TRBJ1-6; D is ambiguous. Trimming left V 7 bases short and J 4 bases short, with 11 bases between. The CDR3 runs to 14 residues. Germline V gives CDR1 SNHLY, CDR2 FYNNEI. CDR3 in amino acids: CASKRQYYNSPLHY. The CDR3 coding sequence is TGTGCCAGCAAAAGGCAGTATTATAATTCACCCCTCCACTAT.

The table lists this clonotype with many counts. This chain links TRBV5-1 with TRBJ2-3, with TRBD2 as a possible D gene (5 bases). The CDR3 has 15 residues. V lost 0 bases to trimming and J lost 4 bases, with 12 bases between them. The germline V gene has CDR1 SGHRS and CDR2 YFSETQ. This CDR3 reads CASSLGLEGPDTQYF. The CDR3 DNA reads as TGCGCCAGCAGCTTGGGACTTGAGGGCCCAGATACGCAGTATTTT.

This CDR3 reads CASRGVSRNIQYF. DNA for the CDR3: TGTGCCAGCAGGGGAGTTAGTCGAAACATTCAGTACTTC. This chain connects TRBV25-1 to TRBJ2-4; D might be TRBD2 (5 bases). The CDR3 loop spans 13 amino acids. Trimming took 6 bases from V and 6 from J, leaving 12 bases between them. Germline CDR1 MGHDK, CDR2 SYGVNS.

The chain combines TRBV12-3 or TRBV12-4 with TRBJ1-2, with D perhaps matching TRBD1 (6 bases). The germline V and J ends were trimmed by 7 bases and 3 bases, with 12 bases remaining between them. This CDR3 comprises 13 residues. CDR3 nucleotides: TGTGCCAGCAATAAGGGGGTGGACTATGGCTACACCTTC. It encodes CASNKGVDYGYTF.

The chain has TRBV11-1 and TRBJ2-5; D may be TRBD1 (5 bases). Trimming stripped 2 bases from V and 5 bases from J, with 15 bases between. CDR1 and CDR2 from the germline V gene are SGHAT and FQDESV (reference sequence). This CDR3 contains 15 residues. As DNA, the CDR3 is TGTGCCAGCAGCTTAATTTCCCAGGGTCGGGAGACCCAGTACTTC. It translates to CASSLISQGRETQYF.

The chain is built from TRBV20-1 and TRBJ1-4; TRBD1 might be the D (5 bases). Trimming pared 6 bases from V and 3 bases from J, leaving 11 bases between. This CDR3 is 13 amino acids long. Germline V gene lookup returns CDR1 DFQATT and CDR2 SNEGSKA (reference sequence). CDR3: CSALGVSNEKLFF. The CDR3 bases are TGCAGTGCCCTGGGGGTCTCTAATGAAAAACTGTTTTTT.

The DNA of the CDR3 is TGTGCCAGCAGTGAATATTATGCAGAATCGAACACTGAAGCTTTCTTT. Translated, it gives CASSEYYAESNTEAFF. This sequence joins TRBV25-1 and TRBJ1-1; no definite D call. Trimming stripped 0 bases from V and 1 base from J, with 12 bases between. The CDR3 has 16 residues. Germline V gene lookup returns CDR1 MGHDK and CDR2 SYGVNS.

This clonotype was counted only a few times. The chain is built from TRBV6-1 and TRBJ1-6; 7 positions match TRBD1. Germline V lookup: CDR1 MNHNS, CDR2 SASEGT. The CDR3 has 13 residues. V was pared by 3 bases and J by 10 bases, with 3 bases of the junction left unmatched. The CDR3 DNA follows: TGTGCCAGCAGTGATACCAGGGGGTCACCCCTCCACTTT. This encodes CASSDTRGSPLHF.

This clonotype was recorded many times. The rearrangement joins TRBV7-9 to TRBJ1-6; TRBD1 matches 7 bases. CDR3 length: 15 amino acids. Trimming took 5 bases from V and 9 from J; bases not matched to a gene: 10. The germline V gene encodes CDR1 SEHNR and CDR2 FQNEAQ (reference sequence). CDR3 sequence (DNA): TGTGCCAGCAGCATACAGGGGATGGTCGGTTCACCCCTCCACTTT. Translating it yields CASSIQGMVGSPLHF. Using reference TRBV7-9 and TRBJ1-6 for the parts outside the CDR3, the full variable domain is DTGVSQNPRHKITKRGQNVTFRCDPISEHNRLYWYRQTLGQGPEFLTYFQNEAQLEKSRLLSDRFSAERPKGSFSTLEIQRTEQGDSAMYLCASSIQGMVGSPLHFGNGTRLTVT.